This TCR beta chain was profiled in a study of regulatory and conventional T cells in RAG deficiency. Study conclusions and caveats: In Omenn syndrome, sorted "Tregs" may be peripherally activated cells. Control T-cell subsets had markedly higher Shannon entropy and lower Simpson indices than RAG-deficient patients. Shorter CDR3s in all patient subsets; >85% Treg-Tconv overlap in Omenn.

As to this clone: The antigen remains undetermined.

TCRdb's copy holds only in-frame clones and misses some; the assay was immunoSEQ multiplex PCR. Of over 8,000 clones detected, roughly 90% appear once; the ten largest clones hold around 1.2%. The CDR3 extends over 14 amino acids. Germline lookup yields CDR1 SGHDT and CDR2 YYEEEE. Trimming removed 0 bases at V and 5 bases at J, with 11 bases between. Blood CD4+ CD25-high CD127-low regulatory T cells supplied the genomic DNA template. The same sample was also used in a study of regulatory T cells. Per that paper: Primers: 52 TRBV forward and 13 TRBJ reverse.

The chain carries TRBV5-6 and TRBJ1-1, with D maybe TRBD1 (5 bases). Source material: Tregs sorted from blood. The origin of this receptor is a human donor in good health. The CDR3 nucleotides are TGTGCCAGCAGCTTGGATGGGGGGAGAACTGAAGCTTTCTTT. This codes for CASSLDGGRTEAFF.